A selection of T cell receptor beta chains follows, all from one sample in a study of identical twins. TCRdb passed the 5' RACE reads through MiXCR, listing each CDR3 protein once. The sample lists a few hundred thousand distinct CDR3 sequences, 15% to 20% occurring once. The sequencing sample was made of naive T cells sorted from blood. These receptors all stem from a man aged 45 to 65 in good health. The CDR3 runs from the conserved cysteine through the conserved F or W. Fields, in order: clone size, J gene, V gene, D gene, CDR3 protein, CDR3 DNA. The D gene is left open where the match is weak. Not all rows give a size; the values are once, few, many and, for expanded clones, a class.

>.|TRBJ2-7|TRBV20-1|TRBD2
CSAGPGLISYEQYF
TGCAGTGCTGGTCCGGGACTAATATCCTACGAGCAGTACTTC
>few|TRBJ2-5|TRBV27|.
CASSFSWQETQYF
TGTGCCAGCAGTTTTTCGTGGCAAGAGACCCAGTACTTC
>few|TRBJ2-7|TRBV20-1|TRBD2
CSVTSGTYEQYF
TGCAGTGTCACTAGCGGTACCTACGAGCAGTACTTC
>.|TRBJ2-5|TRBV7-9|TRBD1
CASSPWTGKETQYF
TGTGCCAGCAGCCCCTGGACAGGGAAAGAGACCCAGTACTTC
>few|TRBJ2-3|TRBV20-1|.
CSARDRAGADTQYF
TGCAGTGCTAGAGACAGGGCCGGGGCGGATACGCAGTATTTT
>.|TRBJ2-5|TRBV12-3/TRBV12-4|.
CASSQGSGETQYF
TGTGCCAGCAGCCAGGGGTCCGGGGAGACCCAGTACTTC
>many|TRBJ2-7|TRBV10-3|.
CAISGTFFGQSYEQYF
TGTGCCATCAGTGGCACTTTTTTCGGACAGTCCTACGAGCAGTACTTC
>few|TRBJ2-3|TRBV12-3/TRBV12-4|.
CASVGADTQYF
TGTGCCAGCGTAGGGGCAGATACGCAGTATTTT
>.|TRBJ2-7|TRBV4-3|TRBD2
CASSQVLAPYEQYF
TGCGCCAGCAGCCAGGTACTAGCGCCCTACGAGCAGTACTTC
>.|TRBJ2-4|TRBV28|TRBD2
CASSLVLAGARGRNIQYF
TGTGCCAGCAGTTTGGTACTAGCGGGGGCCAGGGGTCGTAACATTCAGTACTTC
>few|TRBJ2-1|TRBV9|TRBD2
CASSRGSGSEQFF
TGTGCCAGCTCCCGGGGGAGCGGGAGTGAGCAGTTCTTC
>.|TRBJ2-3|TRBV20-1|TRBD2
CSASGLAGVFSDTQYF
TGCAGTGCTAGTGGCCTAGCGGGGGTTTTCTCAGATACGCAGTATTTT
>many|TRBJ1-5|TRBV20-1|.
CSARTSKNQPQHF
TGCAGTGCTAGAACCTCTAAGAATCAGCCCCAGCATTTT
>many|TRBJ2-7|TRBV12-3/TRBV12-4|TRBD2
CASSLPGLGWYEQYF
TGTGCCAGCAGTCTCCCGGGACTAGGTTGGTACGAGCAGTACTTC